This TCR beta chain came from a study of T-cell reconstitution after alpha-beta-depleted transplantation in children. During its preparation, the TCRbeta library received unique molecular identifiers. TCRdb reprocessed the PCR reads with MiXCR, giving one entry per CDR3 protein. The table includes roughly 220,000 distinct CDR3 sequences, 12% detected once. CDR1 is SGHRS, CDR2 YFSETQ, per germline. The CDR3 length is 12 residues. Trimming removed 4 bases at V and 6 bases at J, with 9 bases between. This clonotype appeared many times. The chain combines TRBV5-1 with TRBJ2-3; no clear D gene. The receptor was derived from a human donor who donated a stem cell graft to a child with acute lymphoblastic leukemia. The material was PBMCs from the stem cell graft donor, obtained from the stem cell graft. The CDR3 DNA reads TGCGCCAGCAGCCCCGGTGTGGATACGCAGTATTTT. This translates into CASSPGVDTQYF.